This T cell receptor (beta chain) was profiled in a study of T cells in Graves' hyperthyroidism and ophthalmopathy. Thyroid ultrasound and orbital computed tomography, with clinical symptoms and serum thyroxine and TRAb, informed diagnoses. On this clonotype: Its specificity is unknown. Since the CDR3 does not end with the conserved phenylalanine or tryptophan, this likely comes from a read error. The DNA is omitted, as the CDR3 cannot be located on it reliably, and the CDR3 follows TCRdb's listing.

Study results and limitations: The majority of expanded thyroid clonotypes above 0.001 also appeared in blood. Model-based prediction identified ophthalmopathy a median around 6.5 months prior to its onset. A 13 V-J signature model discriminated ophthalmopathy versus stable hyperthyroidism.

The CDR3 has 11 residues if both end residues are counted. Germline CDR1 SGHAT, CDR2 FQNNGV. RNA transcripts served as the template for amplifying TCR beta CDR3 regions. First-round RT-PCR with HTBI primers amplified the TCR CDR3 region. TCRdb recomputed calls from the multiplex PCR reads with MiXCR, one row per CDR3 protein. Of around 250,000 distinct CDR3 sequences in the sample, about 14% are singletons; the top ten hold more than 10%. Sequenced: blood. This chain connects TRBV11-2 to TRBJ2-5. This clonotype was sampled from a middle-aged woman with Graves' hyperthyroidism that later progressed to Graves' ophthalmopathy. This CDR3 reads CASRQKETRYV.